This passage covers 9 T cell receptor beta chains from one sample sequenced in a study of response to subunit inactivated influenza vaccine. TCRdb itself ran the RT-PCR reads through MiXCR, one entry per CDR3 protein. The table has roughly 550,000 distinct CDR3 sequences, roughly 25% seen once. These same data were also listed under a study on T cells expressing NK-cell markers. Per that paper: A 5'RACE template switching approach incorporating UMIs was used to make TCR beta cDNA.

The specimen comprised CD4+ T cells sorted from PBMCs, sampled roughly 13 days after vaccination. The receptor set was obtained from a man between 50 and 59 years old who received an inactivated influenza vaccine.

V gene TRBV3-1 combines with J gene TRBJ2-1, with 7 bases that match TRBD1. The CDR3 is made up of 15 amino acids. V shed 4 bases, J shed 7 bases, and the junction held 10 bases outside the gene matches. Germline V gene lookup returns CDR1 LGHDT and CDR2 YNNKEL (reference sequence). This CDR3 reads CASSPNRGVGNEQFF. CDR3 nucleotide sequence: TGTGCCAGCAGCCCTAACAGGGGCGTCGGGAATGAGCAGTTCTTC.

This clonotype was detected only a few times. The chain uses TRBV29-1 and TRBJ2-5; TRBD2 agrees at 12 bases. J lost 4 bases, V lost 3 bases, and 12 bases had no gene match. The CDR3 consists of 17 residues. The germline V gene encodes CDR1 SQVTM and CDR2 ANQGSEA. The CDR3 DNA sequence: TGCAGCGTTGATTCCTGGACTAGCGGGATGAGTTTAGAGACCCAGTACTTC. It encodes CSVDSWTSGMSLETQYF.

CDR3 protein: CASSFGAGSGNTIYF. The CDR3 DNA reads TGTGCCAGCAGCTTTGGTGCCGGCTCTGGAAACACCATATATTTT. V usage is TRBV11-2 and J usage is TRBJ1-3; D ambiguous. CDR3 size: 15 residues. From germline, CDR1 is SGHAT and CDR2 FQNNGV. Trimming left V 3 bases short and J 0 bases short, with 9 bases between.

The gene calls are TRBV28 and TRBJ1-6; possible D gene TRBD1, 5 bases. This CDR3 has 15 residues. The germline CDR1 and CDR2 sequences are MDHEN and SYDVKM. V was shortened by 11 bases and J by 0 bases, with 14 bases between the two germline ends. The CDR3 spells CACVGGNSYNSPLHF. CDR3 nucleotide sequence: TGTGCCTGCGTCGGGGGGAACTCCTATAATTCACCCCTCCACTTT.

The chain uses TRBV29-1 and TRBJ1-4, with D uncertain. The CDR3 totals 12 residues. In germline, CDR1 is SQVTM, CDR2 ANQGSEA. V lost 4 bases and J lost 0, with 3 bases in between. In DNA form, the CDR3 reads TGCAGCGTTGGGTCAACTAATGAAAAACTGTTTTTT. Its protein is CSVGSTNEKLFF.

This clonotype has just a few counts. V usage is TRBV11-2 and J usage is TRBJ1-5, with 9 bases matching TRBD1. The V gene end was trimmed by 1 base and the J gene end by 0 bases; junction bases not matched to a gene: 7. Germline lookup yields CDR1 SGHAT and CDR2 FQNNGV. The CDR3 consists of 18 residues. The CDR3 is CASSLGGTGSYSNQPQHF. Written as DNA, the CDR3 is TGTGCCAGCAGCTTAGGTGGGACAGGGTCCTATAGCAATCAGCCCCAGCATTTT.

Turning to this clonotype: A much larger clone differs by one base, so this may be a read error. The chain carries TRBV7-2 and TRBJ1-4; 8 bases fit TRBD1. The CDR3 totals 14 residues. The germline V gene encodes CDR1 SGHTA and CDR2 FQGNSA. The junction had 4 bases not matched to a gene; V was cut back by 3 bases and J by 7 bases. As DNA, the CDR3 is TGTGCCAGCAGCTTCGGACAGGGAAGTGAAAAACTGTTTTTT. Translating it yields CASSFGQGSEKLFF.

The CDR3 coding sequence is TGTGCCAGCAGTTTCGGTTTGGGCGCCCCTTCCTACGAGCAGTACTTC. Its protein is CASSFGLGAPSYEQYF. The chain joins TRBV12-3 or TRBV12-4 to TRBJ2-7; D call uncertain. The CDR3 is 16 residues long. The V end lost 3 bases, the J end lost 1 base, and 16 bases lay between the germline ends.

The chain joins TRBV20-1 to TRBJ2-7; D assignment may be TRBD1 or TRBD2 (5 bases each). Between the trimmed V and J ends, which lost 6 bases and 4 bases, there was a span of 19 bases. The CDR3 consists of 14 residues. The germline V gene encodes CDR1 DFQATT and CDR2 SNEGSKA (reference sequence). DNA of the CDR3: TGCAGTGCAGCCCCCGGGACCGACCTTTACGAGCAGTACTTC. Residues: CSAAPGTDLYEQYF.